One and the same sample provided the 16 T cell receptor beta chains below, sequenced in a study of cytomegalovirus exposure and HLA in healthy donors (dated by TCRdb to the late 2010s). The library was built by means of the immunoSEQ multiplex PCR assay. In its TCRdb copy, this immuneACCESS table keeps in-frame sequences only and misses some clones. Where compared with another copy, unresolved V genes explain less than half of these, and the others have no known cause. The sample table contains about 250,000 clones; only one count was recorded for about 88% of them. The top ten clonotypes cover around 11% of the sample. The sequencing input was PBMCs. The receptors shown here come from a man aged 18-30 years in good health and CMV-seropositive.

The chain recombines TRBV9 with TRBJ2-1, with D hard to call. V lost 1 base, J lost 5 bases, and 13 bases lay in between. From germline, CDR1 is SGDLS and CDR2 YYNGEE. The CDR3 is made up of 15 amino acids. The CDR3 DNA reads TGTGCCAGCAGCGTAAGTCCACAGTATCACAATGAGCAGTTCTTC. It codes for CASSVSPQYHNEQFF.

This chain joins TRBV27 and TRBJ2-7; D is perhaps TRBD1 (5 bases). V was pared by 1 base and J by 4 bases, with 17 bases between. Germline V gene data show CDR1 as MNHEY and CDR2 as SMNVEV (reference sequence). The CDR3 has 16 residues. The CDR3 nucleotides read TGTGCCAGCAGTTTATGGAAGGACAAGGGAAGGTACGAGCAGTACTTC. Its protein product is CASSLWKDKGRYEQYF.

The chain joins TRBV2 to TRBJ2-7; 9 bases line up with TRBD1. Germline loops: CDR1 SNHLY, CDR2 FYNNEI. Unmatched junction bases numbered 9, after V lost 6 bases and J lost 3 bases. The CDR3 has 15 amino acids. CDR3 DNA: TGTGCCAGCAGCCCCCCGGGACAGGGTATCTACGAGCAGTACTTC. As protein: CASSPPGQGIYEQYF.

In DNA form, the CDR3 reads TGTGCCAGCAGCTTAGCGGGTGAGCAGTTCTTC. Protein: CASSLAGEQFF. V gene TRBV7-9 combines with J gene TRBJ2-1; D is uncertain. Per germline, CDR1 SEHNR and CDR2 FQNEAQ (reference sequence). Trimming shortened V by 0 bases and J by 9 bases, and 3 bases separated the two germline ends. The CDR3 covers 11 residues. The whole variable domain, remainder taken from reference TRBV7-9 and TRBJ2-1, is DTGVSQNPRHKITKRGQNVTFRCDPISEHNRLYWYRQTLGQGPEFLTYFQNEAQLEKSRLLSDRFSAERPKGSFSTLEIQRTEQGDSAMYLCASSLAGEQFFGPGTRLTVL.

The chain couples TRBV28 to TRBJ1-4; D not certain. The CDR3 runs to 17 residues. Per the germline V gene, CDR1 is MDHEN and CDR2 is SYDVKM. Deletions cut 2 bases from V and 0 bases from J, with 13 bases between. The DNA of the CDR3 is TGTGCCAGCAGTTTAGAAGGAACCCTAGCAACTAATGAAAAACTGTTTTTT. Residues: CASSLEGTLATNEKLFF.

This clone was seen only once. The chain uses TRBV4-1 and TRBJ2-2, with 11 bases lining up with TRBD1. The junction had 7 bases not matched to a gene; V was cut back by 0 bases and J by 7 bases. Germline CDR1 and CDR2: MGHRA and YSYEKL. There are 17 residues in the CDR3. The DNA of the CDR3 is TGCGCCAGCAGCCAAGACCGCGGGACAGGGGGGATCGGGGAGCTGTTTTTT. Translated, it gives CASSQDRGTGGIGELFF.

In DNA form, the CDR3 reads TGTGCCAGCAGCGTAGCTCCGGGGACAGGGAACACCATATATTTT. The encoded protein is CASSVAPGTGNTIYF. The chain has TRBV9 and TRBJ1-3, with 9 nucleotides matching TRBD1. The length of the CDR3 is 15 residues. The junction had 5 bases not matched to a gene; V was cut back by 0 bases and J by 7 bases. Germline lookup yields CDR1 SGDLS and CDR2 YYNGEE.

The rearrangement uses TRBV7-2 and TRBJ1-1; D not certain. CDR3 length equals 15 residues. Trimming took 1 base from V and 0 from J, leaving 9 bases between them. Germline CDR1 SGHTA, CDR2 FQGNSA. CDR3 protein: CASSLGHGLNTEAFF. DNA for the CDR3: TGTGCCAGCAGCTTAGGTCACGGTCTGAACACTGAAGCTTTCTTT.

The CDR3 region is CASSLEPLIPEAFF. CDR3 DNA sequence: TGCGCCAGCAGCTTGGAACCTCTAATCCCTGAAGCTTTCTTT. The chain combines TRBV5-1 with TRBJ1-1; D unclear. From germline, CDR1 is SGHRS and CDR2 YFSETQ. V was clipped by 0 bases and J by 6 bases, with 12 bases between them. CDR3 length: 14 residues.

The CDR3: CASSDPGENTEAFF. The CDR3 DNA follows: TGTGCCAGCAGTGACCCAGGAGAGAACACTGAAGCTTTCTTT. The chain has TRBV2 and TRBJ1-1; no definite D call. The CDR3 totals 14 residues. Trimming took 3 bases from V and 1 from J, leaving 9 bases between them. CDR1 is SNHLY and CDR2 is FYNNEI in the germline V gene.

The rearrangement links TRBV27 to TRBJ2-7; 13 positions match TRBD2. Germline V CDR1 and CDR2: MNHEY, SMNVEV (reference sequence). V was clipped by 2 bases and J by 9 bases; unmatched bases: 7. This CDR3 is built from 15 residues. CDR3 coding DNA: TGTGCCAGCAGTTTACTAGGACTAGCGGGAGTGGGGCAGTACTTC. Protein: CASSLLGLAGVGQYF.

The J gene is TRBJ2-3, the V gene TRBV28; TRBD1 aligns across 7 bases. The CDR3 sequence is 15 residues long. J was trimmed by 1 base and V by 6 bases; bases with no gene match: 7. From germline, CDR1 is MDHEN and CDR2 SYDVKM. CDR3 sequence reads: CASSLTGPGTDTQYF. The DNA for the CDR3 is TGTGCCAGCAGCCTGACAGGGCCTGGCACAGATACGCAGTATTTT.

The rearrangement links TRBV9 to TRBJ2-1; D uncertain. V shed 4 bases and J shed 4 bases, with 6 bases lying between them. The V gene's germline CDR1 is SGDLS and CDR2 YYNGEE. The CDR3 totals 12 residues. CDR3 nucleotide sequence: TGTGCCAGCAGCCCCGGGTACAATGAGCAGTTCTTC. This gives the protein CASSPGYNEQFF.

CDR3 bases: TGTGCCAGCAGTAATAGCGGGATAGATACGCAGTATTTT. This gives the protein CASSNSGIDTQYF. The chain uses TRBV7-9 and TRBJ2-3; 8 bases line up with TRBD2. The CDR3 spans 13 residues. V lost 6 bases and J lost 5; bases outside the gene matches: 4. The germline gives CDR1 SEHNR, CDR2 FQNEAQ (reference sequence).

V gene TRBV30 combines with J gene TRBJ2-7; D unresolved. The germline V gene has CDR1 GTSNPN and CDR2 SVGIG (reference sequence). The CDR3 contains 12 residues. Trimming took off 3 bases at V and 3 bases at J, with 9 bases between the two ends. CDR3 in DNA: TGTGCCTGGAGGAGACAAGGCTACGAGCAGTACTTC. Protein product: CAWRRQGYEQYF.

V is TRBV6-5 and J is TRBJ2-7, with D unclear. V lost 7 bases, J lost 2 bases, and 9 bases lay in between. Per germline, CDR1 MNHEY and CDR2 SVGAGI. The CDR3 covers 12 residues. The CDR3 DNA follows: TGTGCCAGCAAGGGCGTGACCTACGAGCAGTACTTC. Translation gives CASKGVTYEQYF.